The 20 T cell receptor beta chains given below trace back to one sample, sequenced in a study of T-cell memory formation after mild COVID-19. TCRdb reanalysed the 5' RACE reads using MiXCR and keeps one entry per CDR3 protein. The sample includes 200,000 to 250,000 distinct CDR3 sequences, more than 8% of them seen just once. The sample comprised PBMCs or a T cell subset sorted from them (not recorded which). The source of these receptors is a man between 18 and 29 years old who had mild COVID-19 (a few samples of this study predate the infection). Cell type and time point are not known.

This clonotype was observed at least ten times. The chain joins TRBV5-1 to TRBJ1-1; 8 nucleotides agree with TRBD1. Germline lookup yields CDR1 SGHRS and CDR2 YFSETQ. CDR3 length equals 17 residues. The trim removed 0 bases at V and 3 bases at J, leaving 10 bases unmatched. This chain's CDR3 is CASSLEAGGSRDTEAFF. For the CDR3, the DNA is TGCGCCAGCAGCTTGGAGGCAGGGGGCTCTCGGGACACTGAAGCTTTCTTT.

This clonotype was detected only a few times. CDR3 region: CASSFGGPGNEQFF. In DNA form, the CDR3 reads TGTGCCAGCAGCTTTGGGGGGCCGGGTAATGAGCAGTTCTTC. The V gene is TRBV7-2, the J gene TRBJ2-1; D might be TRBD1 or TRBD2, each matching 6 bases. Trimming removed 3 bases from V and 7 bases from J, with 13 bases in between. CDR1 is SGHTA and CDR2 is FQGNSA in the germline V gene. The CDR3 loop spans 14 amino acids.

The chain has TRBV7-9 and TRBJ1-2, with D unresolved. There are 13 residues in the CDR3. The V end was cut by 7 bases, the J end by 4 bases, with 13 bases between. Germline values: CDR1 SEHNR, CDR2 FQNEAQ (reference sequence). CDR3 in DNA: TGTGCCAGCACAAAAGCCAGCGGCTATGGCTACACCTTC. This translates into CASTKASGYGYTF.

V usage is TRBV6-5 and J usage is TRBJ2-6, with D tentatively TRBD1 (5 bases). Germline assignment: CDR1 MNHEY and CDR2 SVGAGI. The length of the CDR3 is 15 residues. The V gene lost 7 bases and the J gene lost 0 bases, with 10 bases spanning the gap. The CDR3 bases are TGTGCCAGCACAGGGCACTACTCTGGGGCCAACGTCCTGACTTTC. This translates into CASTGHYSGANVLTF.

Turning to this clonotype: One junction end does not reproduce the germline sequence, and a read error may be involved. The V gene is TRBV28, the J gene TRBJ2-3; 8 positions match TRBD2. The CDR3 extends over 13 amino acids. The germline CDR1 and CDR2 sequences are MDHEN and SYDVKM. CDR3 protein: CASSPRRRGDIGF. CDR3 in DNA: TGTGCCAGCAGTCCCCGTAGGCGGGGGGATATAGGTTTT.

The chain recombines TRBV3-1 with TRBJ1-2; D is perhaps TRBD1 (5 bases). The CDR3 spans 13 residues. The germline gives CDR1 LGHDT, CDR2 YNNKEL (reference sequence). Deletions cut 1 base from V and 6 bases from J, with 9 bases between. This chain's CDR3 is CASSQAQGDGYTF. CDR3 nucleotides: TGTGCCAGCAGCCAAGCGCAGGGAGATGGCTACACCTTC.

This clonotype was detected ten times or more. The chain couples TRBV5-1 to TRBJ1-1; weak D call: TRBD1 (6 bases). The CDR3 totals 12 residues. The V gene's germline CDR1 is SGHRS and CDR2 YFSETQ. Between the trimmed V and J ends, which lost 4 bases and 4 bases, there was a span of 8 bases. In nucleotides, the CDR3 is TGCGCCAGCAGCCTCAGGGGCACTGAAGCTTTCTTT. It yields the protein CASSLRGTEAFF.

This clonotype turned up a few times. The gene calls are TRBV6-2 or TRBV6-3 and TRBJ2-1, with D possibly TRBD1 on 5 matching bases. Germline CDR1 and CDR2: MNHEY and SVGEGT. This CDR3 contains 13 residues. Between the trimmed V and J ends, which lost 3 bases and 8 bases, there was a span of 11 bases. Here the CDR3 reads CASSYSGKYEQFF. CDR3 nucleotide sequence: TGTGCCAGCAGTTATTCAGGGAAATATGAGCAGTTCTTC.

The V gene is TRBV6-5, the J gene TRBJ2-5; TRBD1 matches at 9 bases. The CDR3 has 13 residues. With V trimmed by 6 bases and J by 4 bases, 3 bases remained unmatched. CDR1 and CDR2 (germline): MNHEY, SVGAGI. For the CDR3, the DNA is TGTGCCAGCAGACGGACAGGGGTAGAGACCCAGTACTTC. It encodes CASRRTGVETQYF.

V is TRBV14 and J is TRBJ2-1; D is unresolved. Trimming removed 0 bases from V and 8 bases from J, with 17 bases in between. The germline V gene encodes CDR1 SGHDN and CDR2 FVKESK. The CDR3 contains 16 residues. CDR3: CASSQDGLGFRDEQFF. In DNA, the CDR3 is TGTGCCAGCAGCCAAGACGGCCTAGGATTTAGGGATGAGCAGTTCTTC.

The J gene is TRBJ2-7, the V gene TRBV5-1, with 11 positions matching TRBD2. Looked up from germline, CDR1 is SGHRS and CDR2 is YFSETQ. The V segment lost 4 bases and the J segment 0 bases; nucleotides outside the gene matches: 9. The CDR3 length is 17 residues. CDR3 sequence reads: CASSAGLAAWSSYEQYF. For the CDR3, the DNA is TGCGCCAGCAGCGCGGGACTAGCGGCCTGGAGCTCCTACGAGCAGTACTTC.

V gene TRBV7-9 combines with J gene TRBJ1-6, with a tentative D call TRBD1 (6 bases). The CDR3 length is 14 residues. Germline V gene lookup returns CDR1 SEHNR and CDR2 FQNEAQ (reference sequence). The V gene lost 4 bases and the J gene lost 4 bases, with 8 bases spanning the gap. The chain's CDR3 is CASSWGLYNSPLHF. The CDR3, as DNA: TGTGCCAGCAGCTGGGGGCTGTATAATTCACCCCTCCACTTT.

The chain uses TRBV7-2 and TRBJ1-6; perhaps TRBD1 as D (6 bases). The CDR3 is made up of 15 amino acids. The V end lost 7 bases, the J end lost 7 bases, and 17 bases lay between the germline ends. CDR1 and CDR2 from the germline V gene are SGHTA and FQGNSA. CDR3 sequence reads: CASMPPGHPNSPLHF. DNA for the CDR3: TGTGCCAGCATGCCCCCGGGACATCCCAATTCACCCCTCCACTTT.

This sequence joins TRBV20-1 and TRBJ2-3; D remains unclear. The CDR3 has 15 residues. Germline CDR1 DFQATT, CDR2 SNEGSKA (reference sequence). The germline V and J ends were trimmed by 0 bases and 0 bases, with 10 bases remaining between them. In DNA, the CDR3 is TGCAGTGCTAGAGATCGCCGGACCAGCACAGATACGCAGTATTTT. Residues: CSARDRRTSTDTQYF.

The J gene is TRBJ2-7, the V gene TRBV6-1; 7 positions agree with TRBD2. The V segment lost 4 bases and the J segment 1 base; nucleotides outside the gene matches: 10. CDR3 length equals 16 residues. From germline, CDR1 is MNHNS and CDR2 SASEGT. The CDR3 DNA reads TGTGCCAGCAGTGCAATGGGAGGGGCAATATCCTACGAGCAGTACTTC. The encoded protein is CASSAMGGAISYEQYF.

This chain links TRBV20-1 with TRBJ2-7; tentatively, D is TRBD2 (5 bases). V was shortened by 6 bases and J by 7 bases, with 16 bases between the two germline ends. The germline gives CDR1 DFQATT, CDR2 SNEGSKA (reference sequence). The CDR3 length is 12 residues. The CDR3, as DNA: TGCAGTGCGCTCGACCAGCCGGGGGAGCAGTACGTC. It translates to CSALDQPGEQYV.

There are a few counts of this clonotype. The chain is built from TRBV7-9 and TRBJ2-5; TRBD2 matches at 11 bases. Germline loops: CDR1 SEHNR, CDR2 FQNEAQ (reference sequence). Unmatched junction bases numbered 7, after V lost 3 bases and J lost 10 bases. The CDR3 runs 14 residues. CDR3 loop: CASSFTSGGSFQYF. As DNA, the CDR3 is TGTGCCAGCAGCTTTACTAGCGGGGGTTCTTTCCAGTACTTC.

The chain uses TRBV20-1 and TRBJ2-3, with D possibly being TRBD1 (6 bases). Germline V CDR1 and CDR2: DFQATT, SNEGSKA (reference sequence). Trimming removed 7 bases at V and 5 bases at J, with 13 bases between. The CDR3 runs to 12 residues. This CDR3 reads CSGRWGQDTQYF. In nucleotides, the CDR3 is TGCAGTGGAAGATGGGGACAAGATACGCAGTATTTT.

J is TRBJ2-7 and V is TRBV12-3 or TRBV12-4; 7 bases agree with TRBD1. There are 13 residues in the CDR3. V lost 8 bases to trimming and J lost 3 bases; unmatched junction nucleotides: 7. The chain's CDR3 is CASSLGGNYEQYF. The CDR3 DNA follows: TGTGCCAGCTCTCTAGGGGGCAACTACGAGCAGTACTTC.

This clonotype turned up a few times. This CDR3 is CASSYRETNVLTF. The CDR3 DNA reads TGTGCCAGCAGTTACAGGGAGACCAACGTCCTGACTTTC. The V call is TRBV6-5, the J call TRBJ2-6, with TRBD2 as a possible D gene (5 bases). Germline CDR1 MNHEY, CDR2 SVGAGI. Between the trimmed V and J ends, which lost 2 bases and 8 bases, there was a span of 7 bases. The CDR3 loop spans 13 amino acids.